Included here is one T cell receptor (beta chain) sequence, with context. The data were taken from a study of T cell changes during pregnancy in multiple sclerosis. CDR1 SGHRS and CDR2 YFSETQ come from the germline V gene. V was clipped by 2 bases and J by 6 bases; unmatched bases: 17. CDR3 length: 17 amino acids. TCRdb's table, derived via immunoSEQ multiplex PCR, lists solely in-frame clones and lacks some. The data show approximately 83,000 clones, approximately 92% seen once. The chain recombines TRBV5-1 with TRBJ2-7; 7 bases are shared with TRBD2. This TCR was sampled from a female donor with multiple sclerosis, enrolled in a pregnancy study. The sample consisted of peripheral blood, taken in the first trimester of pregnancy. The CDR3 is CASSFGADGTTSLEQYF. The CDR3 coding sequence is TGCGCCAGCAGCTTCGGAGCCGACGGGACTACCTCGCTCGAGCAGTACTTC.